Given below is one T cell receptor beta chain in context. Its antigen is unknown. The sample is drawn from a study of identical twins. Study outcomes and limitations: Carriage of fewer insertions was seen in abundant cord blood beta clonotypes, whereas memory repertoires showed none.

One entry per CDR3 protein results from TCRdb running MiXCR on the 5' RACE reads. The sample carries roughly 350,000 distinct CDR3 sequences, 9% to 15% recorded once. Germline V gives CDR1 SQVTM, CDR2 ANQGSEA. The CDR3 is made up of 16 amino acids. With 3 bases removed from V and 5 bases from J, the gap between germline ends came to 22 bases. This same sample was also part of a study on yellow fever vaccine responses in identical twins. That source adds: Twins' T cell vaccine responses reportedly looked partly convergent, partly personalized.

Sequencing input: CD8+ T cells sorted from blood. The chain links TRBV29-1 to TRBJ1-1; maybe TRBD1 (5 bases). This receptor was identified in a woman younger than 35 in good health. The CDR3 protein is CSVDMQGRLPGTEAFF. As DNA, the CDR3 is TGCAGCGTTGACATGCAGGGTAGGCTCCCGGGGACTGAAGCTTTCTTT.